The 7 T cell receptor beta chains in this list originate from one sample, sequenced in a study of blood T cell repertoires in COVID-19. Some clones are missing from TCRdb's copy, which holds only in-frame ones; the method was immunoSEQ multiplex PCR. Altogether some 150,000 clones are present, approximately 83% being singletons, with the ten largest covering roughly an eighth. The material sequenced was peripheral blood. The receptors stem from a woman aged 55-70 years with COVID-19, enrolled during active disease.

The chain uses TRBV19 and TRBJ1-6, with D uncertain. The CDR3 is 15 amino acids. Germline V gene sequence: CDR1 LNHDA, CDR2 SQIVND (reference sequence). Trimming stripped 7 bases from V and 2 bases from J, with 12 bases between. The CDR3 DNA follows: TGTGCCAGTACGTGGACGGGAACCTATAATTCACCCCTCCACTTT. Protein product: CASTWTGTYNSPLHF.

The CDR3 DNA reads as TGTGCCAGCAGCTTAGAGCGGACTAGCGGGGGCCGCACAGATACGCAGTATTTT. Translation: CASSLERTSGGRTDTQYF. V gene TRBV11-3 combines with J gene TRBJ2-3; the match to TRBD2 covers 13 bases. V gave up 0 bases and J gave up 1 base; unmatched junction bases: 4. This CDR3 region has 18 residues. CDR1 is SGHNT, CDR2 YENEEA, per germline.

The chain recombines TRBV24-1 with TRBJ2-3; possibly TRBD1 for D (5 bases). Trimming left V 6 bases short and J 1 base short, with 13 bases between. In germline, CDR1 is KGHDR, CDR2 SFDVKD. The CDR3 is 15 residues long. CDR3 sequence: CATSRAGARTDTQYF. The CDR3 DNA reads TGTGCCACCAGTCGGGCTGGGGCTCGCACAGATACGCAGTATTTT.

This clone was counted a few times. The V call is TRBV9, the J call TRBJ2-1; 9 bases match TRBD2. The CDR3 runs 15 residues. The V gene's germline CDR1 is SGDLS and CDR2 YYNGEE. V dropped 3 bases and J dropped 8; count of bases not matched to a gene: 9. The chain's CDR3 is CASSAPSGAVDEQFF. The CDR3, as DNA: TGTGCCAGCAGCGCCCCTAGCGGGGCGGTCGATGAGCAGTTCTTC.

The rearrangement uses TRBV4-1 and TRBJ1-3; 7 bases fit TRBD1. The V gene end was trimmed by 1 base and the J gene end by 6 bases; junction bases not matched to a gene: 15. This CDR3 has 18 amino acids. CDR1 is MGHRA and CDR2 is YSYEKL in the germline V gene. In DNA, the CDR3 is TGCGCCAGCAGCCAAGGGCTGGCGGGGACAGAGGTTAAAAACACCATATATTTT. This sequence encodes CASSQGLAGTEVKNTIYF.

The rearrangement uses TRBV5-1 and TRBJ2-2; 11 bases align to TRBD1. The CDR3 spans 17 residues. V lost 4 bases to trimming and J lost 0 bases; unmatched junction nucleotides: 5. Germline CDR1 SGHRS, CDR2 YFSETQ. CDR3 coding DNA: TGCGCCAGCAGCCAGGACAGGGGGCTCGCGAACACCGGGGAGCTGTTTTTT. Protein sequence: CASSQDRGLANTGELFF.

The CDR3 region is CASSELGELFF. Written as DNA, the CDR3 is TGTGCCAGCAGTGAACTCGGGGAGCTGTTTTTT. This chain joins TRBV2 and TRBJ2-2, with no clear D. The germline gives CDR1 SNHLY, CDR2 FYNNEI. Trimming stripped 2 bases from V and 7 bases from J, with 2 bases between. CDR3 length: 11 amino acids.